The rows below give T cell receptor beta chains drawn from one sample of a study of technical replicates of blood from several donors. Repertoires were generated with immunoSEQ multiplex PCR, while TCRdb's copy carries only in-frame clones and drops some. The sample records approximately 81,000 clones, more than 80% being singletons. Sequenced: PBMCs. The receptors here all came from a human donor in good health. Some clones in this sample may be carry-over from other donors' samples. The CDR3 runs from the conserved cysteine through the conserved F or W. D genes are given only for firm matches. Some rows mark clone size as missing; the rest say once, few, many or name a class of expanded clone.

D gene,V gene,J gene,clone size,CDR3 protein,CDR3 DNA
TRBD2,TRBV9,TRBJ2-7,once,CASSPLSTGTSTFEQYF,TGTGCCAGCAGCCCACTCAGCACCGGGACTAGCACCTTCGAGCAGTACTTC
-,TRBV5-1,TRBJ2-7,-,CASSPIWAYEQYF,TGCGCCAGCAGCCCGATTTGGGCATACGAGCAGTACTTC
TRBD1,TRBV13,TRBJ2-3,-,CASSPRTGVTDTQYF,TGTGCCAGCAGCCCGCGGACAGGGGTCACAGATACGCAGTATTTT
TRBD1,TRBV6-5,TRBJ2-7,-,CASSYSDRGYEQYF,TGTGCCAGCAGTTACTCTGACAGGGGCTACGAGCAGTACTTC
TRBD2,TRBV4-2,TRBJ2-1,-,CASSQALGTSGLYNEQFF,TGTGCCAGCAGCCAAGCTCTTGGGACTAGCGGGCTATACAATGAGCAGTTCTTC
-,TRBV27,TRBJ2-2,-,CASSLGQTNTGELFF,TGTGCCAGCAGTTTAGGACAGACGAACACCGGGGAGCTGTTTTTT
-,TRBV12-5,TRBJ1-6,-,CASGSTGQGSRSYNSPLHF,TGTGCTAGTGGTTCGACGGGGCAGGGGTCCCGCTCCTATAATTCACCCCTCCACTTT
-,TRBV9,TRBJ1-1,few,CASSTMNTEAFF,TGTGCCAGCAGTACAATGAACACTGAAGCTTTCTTT
-,TRBV4-1,TRBJ1-5,few,CASSQDWGQGYQPQHF,TGCGCCAGCAGCCAAGATTGGGGGCAGGGCTATCAGCCCCAGCATTTT
-,TRBV6-5,TRBJ2-7,-,CASSYARRDYEQYF,TGTGCCAGCAGTTACGCTAGACGGGATTACGAGCAGTACTTC
-,TRBV30,TRBJ1-2,-,CAWTGGGEGYTF,TGTGCCTGGACCGGAGGAGGGGAAGGCTACACCTTC
TRBD2,TRBV5-1,TRBJ2-1,-,CASSSSGGARNEQFF,TGCGCCAGCAGCTCTAGCGGGGGGGCGCGGAATGAGCAGTTCTTC
TRBD1,TRBV6-5,TRBJ1-1,-,CASRRKGASTEAFF,TGTGCCAGCAGGCGAAAGGGGGCGAGCACTGAAGCTTTCTTT
-,TRBV7-9,TRBJ1-1,-,CASSAAGRGNTEAFF,TGTGCCAGCAGCGCGGCCGGCAGGGGAAACACTGAAGCTTTCTTT
TRBD2,TRBV5-5,TRBJ2-7,-,CASSGKGSGGSYEQYF,TGTGCCAGCAGCGGAAAGGGCAGCGGGGGGTCCTACGAGCAGTACTTC
-,TRBV21-1,TRBJ2-1,-,CASSPQGTTDEQFF,TGTGCCAGCAGCCCCCAGGGGACAACGGATGAGCAGTTCTTC
TRBD1,TRBV30,TRBJ2-2,-,CAWRTGGTGELFF,TGTGCCTGGAGGACAGGGGGCACCGGGGAGCTGTTTTTT
TRBD1,TRBV18,TRBJ2-7,-,CASSAQGANRPYEQYF,TGTGCCAGCTCAGCCCAGGGGGCGAATCGGCCCTACGAGCAGTACTTC
TRBD1,TRBV29-1,TRBJ2-5,-,CSVHRGETQYF,TGCAGCGTACACAGGGGGGAGACCCAGTACTTC
-,TRBV5-6,TRBJ1-2,-,CASSLVAGQGYTF,TGTGCCAGCAGCTTGGTGGCAGGGCAGGGCTACACCTTC
-,TRBV11-2,TRBJ2-1,-,CASSLGWGDNEQFF,TGTGCCAGCAGCTTAGGGTGGGGGGACAATGAGCAGTTCTTC
-,TRBV5-6,TRBJ1-6,-,CASLRLGSQQNSPLHF,TGTGCCAGCCTTAGATTGGGCAGCCAGCAGAATTCACCCCTCCACTTT
-,TRBV5-1,TRBJ2-7,-,CASNAGSGVHNEQYF,TGCGCCAGCAACGCGGGGTCGGGAGTCCACAACGAGCAGTACTTC
TRBD1,TRBV27,TRBJ1-2,-,CASSSLGQENYGYTF,TGTGCCAGCAGTTCCCTGGGACAGGAAAACTATGGCTACACCTTC
-,TRBV30,TRBJ2-7,-,CAWSVLGSNYEQYF,TGTGCCTGGAGTGTACTAGGGAGTAACTACGAGCAGTACTTC
TRBD2,TRBV5-6,TRBJ2-5,few,CASSNRTSGIETQYF,TGTGCCAGCAGCAACCGGACTAGCGGGATAGAGACCCAGTACTTC